This T cell receptor (beta chain) was documented in a study of response to subunit inactivated influenza vaccine. Each CDR3 protein is one row after TCRdb ran MiXCR on the RT-PCR reads. The sample shows about 500,000 distinct CDR3 sequences, 16% of them seen only once. Remarks on this clonotype: Its cognate antigen is unknown.

Germline V CDR1 and CDR2: MDHEN, SYDVKM. Trimming shortened V by 4 bases and J by 6 bases, and 10 bases separated the two germline ends. The CDR3 consists of 13 residues. Study observations and caveats: With each seasonal influenza vaccination, the authors suggested, few new T cells are recruited.

The gene calls are TRBV28 and TRBJ2-1; either TRBD1 or TRBD2 may supply D (6 bases each). The TCR originated in a man between 50 and 69 years old who received an inactivated influenza vaccine. The sample here was CD4+ T cells sorted from PBMCs, taken around 2 years after vaccination. The CDR3 here is CASSWGASNEQFF. The CDR3 region has the DNA TGTGCCAGCAGTTGGGGGGCAAGCAATGAGCAGTTCTTC. The full variable domain, with the rest looked up from reference TRBV28 and TRBJ2-1, is DVKVTQSSRYLVKRTGEKVFLECVQDMDHENMFWYRQDPGLGLRLIYFSYDVKMKEKGDIPEGYSVSREKKERFSLILESASTNQTSMYLCASSWGASNEQFFGPGTRLTVL.